This is a list of T cell receptor beta chains from one sample in a study of blood T cell repertoires in COVID-19. Only in-frame clones appear in the TCRdb table, and some are missing; sequencing was by immunoSEQ multiplex PCR. The sample has around 210,000 clones, approximately 91% seen once. Specimen: peripheral blood. These receptors were obtained from a man aged 45-65 years with COVID-19, enrolled during active disease. Both conserved end residues are part of each CDR3. A D gene is named only where the DNA matches it firmly. Clone size, where shown, is once, few, many, or a class for clones that have expanded.

size | J | D | V | CDR3 | DNA
- | TRBJ2-7 | TRBD1 | TRBV7-9 | CASSPLSSGGEQYF | TGTGCCAGCAGCCCCCTCTCCTCAGGGGGCGAGCAGTACTTC
- | TRBJ1-5 | TRBD1 | TRBV24-1 | CAFHGRDRVNQPQHF | TGTGCCTTCCATGGAAGGGACAGGGTGAATCAGCCCCAGCATTTT
- | TRBJ2-2 | - | TRBV5-4 | CASSFASMSGELFF | TGTGCCAGCAGCTTCGCTAGCATGAGCGGGGAGCTGTTTTTT
- | TRBJ2-1 | TRBD2 | TRBV6-5 | CASTLAGYNEQFF | TGTGCCAGCACTCTAGCGGGATACAATGAGCAGTTCTTC
few | TRBJ2-3 | TRBD2 | TRBV7-6 | CASSRGGDGTDTQYF | TGTGCCAGCAGCCGGGGGGGGGACGGCACAGATACGCAGTATTTT
- | TRBJ1-5 | - | TRBV28 | CASSNFIQPQHF | TGTGCCAGCAGTAATTTTATCCAGCCCCAGCATTTT
- | TRBJ1-3 | TRBD1 | TRBV7-8 | CASRRGGTAFSGNTIYF | TGTGCCAGCAGACGGGGGGGGACAGCCTTCTCTGGAAACACCATATATTTT
- | TRBJ2-3 | - | TRBV28 | CASSFRGLFFEASTDTQYF | TGTGCCAGCAGTTTTCGGGGTCTCTTTTTCGAGGCTAGCACAGATACGCAGTATTTT
- | TRBJ1-2 | - | TRBV28 | CASSLLPGGYTF | TGTGCCAGCAGTTTATTGCCAGGTGGCTACACCTTC
- | TRBJ1-2 | - | TRBV6-5 | CASSGSGVYGYTF | TGTGCCAGCAGCGGATCGGGAGTCTATGGCTACACCTTC
- | TRBJ1-6 | - | TRBV3-1/TRBV3-2 | CASSQGETPLHF | TGTGCCAGCAGCCAAGGGGAGACACCCCTCCACTTT
- | TRBJ2-7 | - | TRBV5-4 | CASSPDTLVEQYF | TGTGCCAGCAGCCCTGACACCTTGGTTGAGCAGTACTTC
- | TRBJ2-1 | - | TRBV11-2 | CASSQLQVYNEQFF | TGTGCCAGCAGCCAACTACAGGTTTACAATGAGCAGTTCTTC
- | TRBJ2-2 | - | TRBV7-2 | CASSLRATGELFF | TGTGCCAGCAGCCTCAGGGCGACCGGGGAGCTGTTTTTT
- | TRBJ2-1 | TRBD2 | TRBV24-1 | CATSPPGLAGGGNEQFF | TGTGCCACCAGTCCTCCGGGACTAGCGGGGGGCGGCAATGAGCAGTTCTTC
- | TRBJ1-6 | - | TRBV20-1 | CSASRTGHWSPLHF | TGCAGTGCTAGTAGAACGGGACATTGGTCACCCCTCCACTTT
- | TRBJ2-2 | TRBD1 | TRBV28 | CASQGAFDTGELFF | TGTGCCAGTCAGGGGGCTTTTGACACCGGGGAGCTGTTTTTT